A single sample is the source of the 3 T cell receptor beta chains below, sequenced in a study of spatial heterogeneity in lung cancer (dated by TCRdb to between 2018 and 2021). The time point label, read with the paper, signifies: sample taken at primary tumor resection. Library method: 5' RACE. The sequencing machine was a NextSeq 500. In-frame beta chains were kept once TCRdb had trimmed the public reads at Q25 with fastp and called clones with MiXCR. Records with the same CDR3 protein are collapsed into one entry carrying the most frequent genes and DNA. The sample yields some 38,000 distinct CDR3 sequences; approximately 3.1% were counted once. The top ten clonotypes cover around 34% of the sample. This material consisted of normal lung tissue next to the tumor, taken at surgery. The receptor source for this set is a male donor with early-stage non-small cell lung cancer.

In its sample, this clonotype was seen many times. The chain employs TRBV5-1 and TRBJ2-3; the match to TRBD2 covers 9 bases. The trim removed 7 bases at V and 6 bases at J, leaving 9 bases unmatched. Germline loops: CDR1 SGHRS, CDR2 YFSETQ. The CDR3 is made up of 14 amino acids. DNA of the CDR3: TGCGCCAGCTTTGGCGGGGGGGCCTTGGATACGCAGTATTTT. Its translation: CASFGGGALDTQYF.

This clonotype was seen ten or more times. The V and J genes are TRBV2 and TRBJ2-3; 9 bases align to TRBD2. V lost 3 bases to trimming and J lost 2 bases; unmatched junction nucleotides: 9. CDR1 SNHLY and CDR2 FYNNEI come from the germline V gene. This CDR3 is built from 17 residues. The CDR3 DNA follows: TGTGCCAGCAGTGATGGGCTAGCGGGGATATACACAGATACGCAGTATTTT. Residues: CASSDGLAGIYTDTQYF. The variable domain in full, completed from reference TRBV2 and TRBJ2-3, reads EPEVTQTPSHQVTQMGQEVILRCVPISNHLYFYWYRQILGQKVEFLVSFYNNEISEKSEIFDDQFSVERPDGSNFTLKIRSTKLEDSAMYFCASSDGLAGIYTDTQYFGPGTRLTVL.

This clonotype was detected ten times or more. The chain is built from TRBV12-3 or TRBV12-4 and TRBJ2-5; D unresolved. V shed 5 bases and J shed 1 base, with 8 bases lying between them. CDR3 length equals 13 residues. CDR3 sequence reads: CASSPLVQETQYF. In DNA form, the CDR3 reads TGTGCCAGCAGTCCCCTAGTCCAAGAGACCCAGTACTTC.